The rows below give T cell receptor beta chains drawn from one sample of a study of blood T cell repertoires in COVID-19. The protocol was immunoSEQ multiplex PCR, while the TCRdb copy is restricted to in-frame clones and leaves out a portion. Of around 140,000 clones in the sample, more than 75% were seen once. Sequenced input: peripheral blood. These receptors were collected from a man aged 45-60 years with active COVID-19. Each CDR3 is given with its conserved first and last residue. A D gene is named only where the DNA matches it firmly. A clone size is listed for some rows: how often the clone was seen (once, few, many), or a class if it is expanded.

size: NA; J: TRBJ2-1; D: TRBD2; V: TRBV9; DNA: TGTGCCAGCAGCGTAGCTGACGGTAGCGGGGGGACACTCTACAATGAGCAGTTCTTC; CDR3: CASSVADGSGGTLYNEQFF
size: NA; J: TRBJ1-1; D: TRBD1; V: TRBV7-9; DNA: TGTGCCAGCAGACCGAGACAGGGTAGCGGTGCAGCTTTCTTT; CDR3: CASRPRQGSGAAFF
size: NA; J: TRBJ1-1; D: NA; V: TRBV7-6; DNA: TGTGCCAGCTCGGGAAGAAACACTGAAGCTTTCTTT; CDR3: CASSGRNTEAFF
size: NA; J: TRBJ2-7; D: NA; V: TRBV15; DNA: TGTGCCACCAGCCGAGAGCCACGGATCTCCGGAGACGAGCAGTACTTC; CDR3: CATSREPRISGDEQYF
size: NA; J: TRBJ2-7; D: TRBD1; V: TRBV29-1; DNA: TGCAGCACTTCGATAGGGGGACAGGGCTCCGAGCAGTACTTC; CDR3: CSTSIGGQGSEQYF
size: NA; J: TRBJ1-1; D: TRBD1; V: TRBV6-5; DNA: TGTGCCAGCAGTTACGCCTGGGACAGGGGGGTAGCTTTCTTT; CDR3: CASSYAWDRGVAFF
size: NA; J: TRBJ2-3; D: NA; V: TRBV10-3; DNA: TGTGCCATTCGGGACTTAGGCGGAGCTAGCACAGATACGCAGTATTTT; CDR3: CAIRDLGGASTDTQYF
size: NA; J: TRBJ2-7; D: TRBD2; V: TRBV19; DNA: TGTGCCAGTAGTCTAGCGGCTAGCTCCTACGAGCAGTACTTC; CDR3: CASSLAASSYEQYF
size: NA; J: TRBJ2-7; D: TRBD2; V: TRBV5-4; DNA: TGTGCCAGCAGCTGGGGGGGGGTCCCCTACGAGCAGTACTTC; CDR3: CASSWGGVPYEQYF
size: NA; J: TRBJ2-3; D: TRBD1; V: TRBV7-9; DNA: TGTGCCAGCAGCTCCGACAGGGTCACAGATACGCAGTATTTT; CDR3: CASSSDRVTDTQYF
size: NA; J: TRBJ2-7; D: TRBD2; V: TRBV3-1/TRBV3-2; DNA: TGTGCCAGCACCGGGGGGGTAGCGGACAGCTCCTACGAGCAGTACTTC; CDR3: CASTGGVADSSYEQYF
size: NA; J: TRBJ2-3; D: TRBD2; V: TRBV5-6; DNA: TGTGCCAGCAGCATCTGGACTAGCGGGCCCACAGATACGCAGTATTTT; CDR3: CASSIWTSGPTDTQYF
size: NA; J: TRBJ2-7; D: TRBD2; V: TRBV11-2; DNA: TGTGCCAGCAGCTCATTAATTCTAGCGGGGGTTGGCTACGAGCAGTACTTC; CDR3: CASSSLILAGVGYEQYF
size: NA; J: TRBJ1-1; D: TRBD1; V: TRBV5-5; DNA: TGTGCCAGCACCGTGACAGGGGGCGCGGACACTGAAGCTTTCTTT; CDR3: CASTVTGGADTEAFF
size: NA; J: TRBJ2-3; D: TRBD2; V: TRBV18; DNA: TGTGCCAGCTCTCCTATCTTAGCGGGGGCCACAGATACGCAGTATTTT; CDR3: CASSPILAGATDTQYF
size: NA; J: TRBJ1-2; D: NA; V: TRBV7-9; DNA: TGTGCCAGCAGCTTAGATCACAGGTCGGACTATGGCTACACCTTC; CDR3: CASSLDHRSDYGYTF
size: NA; J: TRBJ2-5; D: NA; V: TRBV2; DNA: TGTGCCAGCAGTGAAGCGGCTAGCTTCGGGGAGACCCAGTACTTC; CDR3: CASSEAASFGETQYF
size: NA; J: TRBJ2-1; D: TRBD2; V: TRBV6-5; DNA: TGTGCCACCAGACTAGCCACTCAGCATTACAATGAGCAGTTCTTC; CDR3: CATRLATQHYNEQFF
size: NA; J: TRBJ1-6; D: NA; V: TRBV5-1; DNA: TGCGCCAGCAGCTTGGCCGGCGACAGGTATAATTCACCCCTCCACTTT; CDR3: CASSLAGDRYNSPLHF
size: once; J: TRBJ1-2; D: TRBD1; V: TRBV29-1; DNA: TGCAGCGTTACAACCGGGACAGGGTTTGGCTACACCTTC; CDR3: CSVTTGTGFGYTF
size: once; J: TRBJ2-1; D: TRBD2; V: TRBV5-1; DNA: TGCGCCAGCAGCCCACTAGCGGGGGGGCCTGGGGACGAGCAGTTCTTC; CDR3: CASSPLAGGPGDEQFF
size: NA; J: TRBJ2-7; D: TRBD1; V: TRBV7-8; DNA: TGTGCCAGCAGCCCCCGGGACAGGGTCTCCTACGAGCAGTACTTC; CDR3: CASSPRDRVSYEQYF
size: NA; J: TRBJ2-1; D: NA; V: TRBV4-3; DNA: TGCGCCAGCAGCCCCGACAGCGCTCGATACAATGAGCAGTTCTTC; CDR3: CASSPDSARYNEQFF
size: NA; J: TRBJ1-2; D: TRBD1; V: TRBV7-6; DNA: TGTGCCAGCAGCACGCACGGACAGGGGGCGTTTAAGGGCTACACCTTC; CDR3: CASSTHGQGAFKGYTF
size: NA; J: TRBJ2-1; D: TRBD2; V: TRBV11-3; DNA: TGTGCCAGCAGCTCCACTAGCGGGGGTGGGGCCCCCAATGAGCAGTTCTTC; CDR3: CASSSTSGGGAPNEQFF
size: NA; J: TRBJ2-3; D: TRBD2; V: TRBV18; DNA: TGTGCCAGCTCACCACCGAGCGGGGGTACAGATACGCAGTATTTT; CDR3: CASSPPSGGTDTQYF
size: NA; J: TRBJ2-1; D: NA; V: TRBV19; DNA: TGTGCCAGTAGTATGGCGGGCTACAATGAGCAGTTCTTC; CDR3: CASSMAGYNEQFF
size: NA; J: TRBJ2-2; D: NA; V: TRBV5-1; DNA: TGCGCCAGCAGGATCGGGAGAAGCACCGGGGAGCTGTTTTTT; CDR3: CASRIGRSTGELFF
size: NA; J: TRBJ2-2; D: TRBD1; V: TRBV19; DNA: TGTGCCAGTACCTCGGGGACAGGGGTGGCCGGGGAGCTGTTTTTT; CDR3: CASTSGTGVAGELFF
size: few; J: TRBJ1-1; D: NA; V: TRBV6-5; DNA: TGTGCCAGCAGTTACGACAGGAAGAACACTGAAGCTTTCTTT; CDR3: CASSYDRKNTEAFF
size: NA; J: TRBJ1-1; D: NA; V: TRBV19; DNA: TGTGCCAGTAGTTTGGGCAGGGCCTTTCTCGGTGAAGCTTTCTTT; CDR3: CASSLGRAFLGEAFF
size: NA; J: TRBJ2-5; D: NA; V: TRBV3-1/TRBV3-2; DNA: TGTGCCAGCAGCCAAGGTCGTAGTCAGACCCAGTACTTC; CDR3: CASSQGRSQTQYF
size: NA; J: TRBJ1-6; D: NA; V: TRBV7-7; DNA: TGTGCCAGCAGCGCTAATCCTTCACCCCTCCACTTT; CDR3: CASSANPSPLHF